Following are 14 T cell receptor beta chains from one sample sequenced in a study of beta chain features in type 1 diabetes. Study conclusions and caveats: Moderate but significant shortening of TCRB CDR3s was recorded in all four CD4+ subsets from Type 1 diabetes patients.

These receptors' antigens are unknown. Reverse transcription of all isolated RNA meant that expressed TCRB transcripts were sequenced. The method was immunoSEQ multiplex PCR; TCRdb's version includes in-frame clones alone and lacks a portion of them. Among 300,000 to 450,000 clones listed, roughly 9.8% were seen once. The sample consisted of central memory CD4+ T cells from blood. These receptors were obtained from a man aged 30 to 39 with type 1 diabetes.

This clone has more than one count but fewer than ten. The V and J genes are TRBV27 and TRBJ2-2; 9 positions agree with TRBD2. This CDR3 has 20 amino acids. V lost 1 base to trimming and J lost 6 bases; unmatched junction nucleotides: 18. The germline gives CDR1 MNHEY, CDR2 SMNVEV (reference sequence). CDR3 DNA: TGTGCCAGCAGTTTATGGAGCCCGGGACTAGCTTTCGATTACCCCGGGGAGCTGTTTTTT. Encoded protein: CASSLWSPGLAFDYPGELFF.

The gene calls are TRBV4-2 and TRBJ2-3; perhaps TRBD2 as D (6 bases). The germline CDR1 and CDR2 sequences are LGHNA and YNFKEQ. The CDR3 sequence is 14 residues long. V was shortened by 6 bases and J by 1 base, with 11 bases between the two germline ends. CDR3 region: CASRGGWGTDTQYF. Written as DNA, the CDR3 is TGTGCCAGCAGGGGGGGATGGGGCACAGATACGCAGTATTTT.

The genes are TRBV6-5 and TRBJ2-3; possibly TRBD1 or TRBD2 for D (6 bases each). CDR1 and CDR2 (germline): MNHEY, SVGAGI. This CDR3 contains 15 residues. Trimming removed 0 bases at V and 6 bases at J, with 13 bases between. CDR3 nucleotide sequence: TGTGCCAGCAGTTACTCGGGGGGCCCCGCGGATACGCAGTATTTT. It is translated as CASSYSGGPADTQYF.

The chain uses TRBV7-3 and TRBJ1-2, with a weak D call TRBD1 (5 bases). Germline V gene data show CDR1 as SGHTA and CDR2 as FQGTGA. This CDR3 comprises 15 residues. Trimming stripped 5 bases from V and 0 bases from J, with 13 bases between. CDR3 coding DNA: TGTGCCAGCAGCCCCGGGACCTTCACTAACTATGGCTACACCTTC. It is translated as CASSPGTFTNYGYTF.

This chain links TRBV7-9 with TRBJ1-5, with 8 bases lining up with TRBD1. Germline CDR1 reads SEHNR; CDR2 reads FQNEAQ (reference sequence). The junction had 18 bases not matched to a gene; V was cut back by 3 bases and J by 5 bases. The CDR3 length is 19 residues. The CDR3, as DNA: TGTGCCAGCAGCTTTAGTAGCGGTAGGATTGACAGGGGACATCAGCCCCAGCATTTT. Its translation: CASSFSSGRIDRGHQPQHF.

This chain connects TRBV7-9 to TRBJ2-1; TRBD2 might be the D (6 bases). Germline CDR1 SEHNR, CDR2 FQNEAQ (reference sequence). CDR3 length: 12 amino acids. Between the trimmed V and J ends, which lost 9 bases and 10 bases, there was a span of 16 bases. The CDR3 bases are TGTGCCAGTAGTAGGGCCCGGGAGGAGCAGTTCTTC. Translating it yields CASSRAREEQFF.

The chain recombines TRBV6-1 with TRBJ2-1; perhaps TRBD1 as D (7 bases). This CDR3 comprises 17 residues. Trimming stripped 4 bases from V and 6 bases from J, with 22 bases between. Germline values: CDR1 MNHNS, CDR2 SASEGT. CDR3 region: CASSVGGFKTGANEQFF. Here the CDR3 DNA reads TGTGCCAGCAGTGTGGGGGGCTTTAAAACAGGGGCCAATGAGCAGTTCTTC.

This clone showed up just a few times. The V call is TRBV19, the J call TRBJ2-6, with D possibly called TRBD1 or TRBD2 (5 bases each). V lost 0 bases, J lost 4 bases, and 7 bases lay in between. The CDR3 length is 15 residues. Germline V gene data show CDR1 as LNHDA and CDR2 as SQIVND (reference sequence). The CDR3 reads CASSIEGRGANVLTF. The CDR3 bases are TGTGCCAGTAGTATAGAGGGACGGGGGGCCAACGTCCTGACTTTC.

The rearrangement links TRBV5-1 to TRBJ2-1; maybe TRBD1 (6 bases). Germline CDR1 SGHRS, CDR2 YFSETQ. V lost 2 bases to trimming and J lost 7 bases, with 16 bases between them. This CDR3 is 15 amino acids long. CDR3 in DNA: TGCGCCAGCAGCTTTCAAAACAGGGTAGCAAATGAGCAGTTCTTC. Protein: CASSFQNRVANEQFF. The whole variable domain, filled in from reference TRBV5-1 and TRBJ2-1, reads KAGVTQTPRYLIKTRGQQVTLSCSPISGHRSVSWYQQTPGQGLQFLFEYFSETQRNKGNFPGRFSGRQFSNSRSEMNVSTLELGDSALYLCASSFQNRVANEQFFGPGTRLTVL.

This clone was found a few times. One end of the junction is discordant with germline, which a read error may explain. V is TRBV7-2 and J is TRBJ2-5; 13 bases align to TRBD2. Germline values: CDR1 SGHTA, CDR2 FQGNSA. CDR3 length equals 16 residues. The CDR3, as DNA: TGTGCTAGCAGCCGGGGACTAGCGGGGTCCCAAGAGACCCAGTACTTC. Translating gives CASSRGLAGSQETQYF.

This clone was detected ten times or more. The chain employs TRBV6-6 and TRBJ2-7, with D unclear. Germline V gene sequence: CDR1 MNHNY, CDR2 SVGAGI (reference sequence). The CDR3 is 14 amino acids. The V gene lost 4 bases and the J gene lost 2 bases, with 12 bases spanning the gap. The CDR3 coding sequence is TGTGCCAGCAGTTTCCCGTCTCGTCCCTACGAGCAGTACTTC. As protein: CASSFPSRPYEQYF.

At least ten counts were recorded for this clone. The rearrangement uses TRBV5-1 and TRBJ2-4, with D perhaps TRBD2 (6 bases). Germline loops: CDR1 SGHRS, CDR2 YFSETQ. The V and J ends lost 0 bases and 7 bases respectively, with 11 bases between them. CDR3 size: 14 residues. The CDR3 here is CASSLDLGGNIQYF. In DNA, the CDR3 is TGCGCCAGCAGCTTGGATCTTGGGGGGAACATTCAGTACTTC.

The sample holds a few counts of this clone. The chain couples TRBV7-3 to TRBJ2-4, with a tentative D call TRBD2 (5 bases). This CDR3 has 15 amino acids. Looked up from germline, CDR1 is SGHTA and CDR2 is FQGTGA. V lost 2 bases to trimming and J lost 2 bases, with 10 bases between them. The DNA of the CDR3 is TGTGCCAGCAGCTTAGCGAGCGGAACCAAAAACATTCAGTACTTC. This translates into CASSLASGTKNIQYF.

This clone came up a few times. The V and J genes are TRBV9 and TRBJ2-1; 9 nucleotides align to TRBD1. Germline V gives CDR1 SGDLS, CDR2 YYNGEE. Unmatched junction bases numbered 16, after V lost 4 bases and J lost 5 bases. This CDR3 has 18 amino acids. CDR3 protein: CASSFRDRARRINNEQFF. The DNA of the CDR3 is TGTGCCAGCAGCTTCCGGGACAGGGCCCGAAGAATAAACAATGAGCAGTTCTTC.